A single TCR beta chain is shown here with its context. What it binds is not known. PCR of TCRalpha and TCRbeta cDNA was nested, with two rounds of about 15 and 9 cycles. For each CDR3 protein, TCRdb gives one entry from its re-call of the 5' RACE reads, without DNA. This sample's clone table lists about 110,000 distinct CDR3 sequences. The data derive from a study of monozygotic twins with inflammatory bowel disease. Donors gave approximately 2.5 ml of blood apiece. Broader study findings: Resolution of different T cell subtypes was not achieved. Evidence did not back any single strong signal or clonotype linked to IBD.

The sequence derives from a human donor with ulcerative colitis or Crohn's disease, or a healthy co-twin of an affected twin (not recorded which). Source material: blood.

The CDR3 is CSARAAGTIYEQYF. The V call is TRBV20-1, the J call TRBJ2-7; the D gene TCRdb calls, TRBD2, cannot be checked with no DNA. In germline, CDR1 is DFQATT, CDR2 SNEGSKA (reference sequence). The CDR3 runs to 14 residues.